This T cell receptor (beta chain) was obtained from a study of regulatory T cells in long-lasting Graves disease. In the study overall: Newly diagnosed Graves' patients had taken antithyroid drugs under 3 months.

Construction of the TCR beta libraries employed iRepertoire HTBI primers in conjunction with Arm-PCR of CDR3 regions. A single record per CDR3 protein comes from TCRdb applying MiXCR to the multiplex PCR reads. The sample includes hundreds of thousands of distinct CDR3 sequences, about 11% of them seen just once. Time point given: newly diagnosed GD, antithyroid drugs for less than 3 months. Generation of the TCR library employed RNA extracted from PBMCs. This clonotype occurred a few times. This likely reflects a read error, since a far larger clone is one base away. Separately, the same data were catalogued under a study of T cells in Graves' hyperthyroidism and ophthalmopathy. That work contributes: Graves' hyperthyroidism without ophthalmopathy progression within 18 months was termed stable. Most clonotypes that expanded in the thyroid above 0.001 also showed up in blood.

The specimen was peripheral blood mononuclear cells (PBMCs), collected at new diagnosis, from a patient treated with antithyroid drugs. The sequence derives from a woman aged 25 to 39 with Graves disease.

The CDR3 DNA reads as TGTGTCAGCAGCCCCGGGGACAGTGCCCAAGAGACCCAGTACTTC. Protein sequence: CVSSPGDSAQETQYF. This sequence joins TRBV11-2 and TRBJ2-4, with 7 bases matching TRBD1. Near its end, the DNA agrees better with TRBJ2-5, so the J call may be wrong. This CDR3 region has 15 residues. Germline lookup yields CDR1 SGHAT and CDR2 FQNNGV.